This T cell receptor beta chain is from a study of early T cells in non-severe SARS-CoV-2 infection. Background on the study: Chains were not paired, and sequencing was done on bulk RNA from unsorted whole blood.

In this sample, this clonotype turned up a few times. Antigen: not known. Germline CDR1 WSHSY, CDR2 SAAADI. V dropped 4 bases and J dropped 2 bases, with 9 bases sitting between them. The CDR3 runs to 13 residues. Attachment of unique molecular identifiers to individual cDNA molecules was performed. TCRdb analysed the 5' RACE reads with MiXCR anew, one entry per CDR3 protein. The profile covers about 20,000 distinct CDR3 sequences, with less than 5% appearing a single time and less than 5.5% taken by the ten largest. Study-wide results and caveats: VDJdb matching favored anti-spike CD8 responses, missing private and CD4 specificities.

The V and J genes are TRBV10-2 and TRBJ2-7; no clear D gene. The source material was whole blood. This TCR came from an adult who was a healthcare worker with PCR-confirmed SARS-CoV-2 infection or an uninfected control (not recorded which). The CDR3 DNA reads as TGCGCCAGCAGTGCGGGCCCCACCTACGAGCAGTACTTC. Translating it yields CASSAGPTYEQYF.